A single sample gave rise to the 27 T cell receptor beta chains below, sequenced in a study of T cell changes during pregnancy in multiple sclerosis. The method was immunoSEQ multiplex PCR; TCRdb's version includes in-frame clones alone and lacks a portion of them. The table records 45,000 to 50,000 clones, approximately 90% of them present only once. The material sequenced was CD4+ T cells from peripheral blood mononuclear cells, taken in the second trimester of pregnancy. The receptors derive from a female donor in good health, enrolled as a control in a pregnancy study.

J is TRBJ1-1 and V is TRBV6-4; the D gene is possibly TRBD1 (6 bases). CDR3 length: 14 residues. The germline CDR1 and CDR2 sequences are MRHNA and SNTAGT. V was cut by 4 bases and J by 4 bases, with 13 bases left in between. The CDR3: CASSVDTGSTEAFF. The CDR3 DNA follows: TGTGCCAGCAGTGTCGACACAGGGTCCACTGAAGCTTTCTTT.

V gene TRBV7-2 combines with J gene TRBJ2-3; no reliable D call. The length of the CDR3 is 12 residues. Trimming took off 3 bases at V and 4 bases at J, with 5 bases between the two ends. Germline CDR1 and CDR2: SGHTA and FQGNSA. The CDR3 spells CASSFSSDTQYF. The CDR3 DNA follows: TGTGCCAGCAGCTTCTCCTCAGATACGCAGTATTTT.

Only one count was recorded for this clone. The CDR3 bases are TGTGCCAGCAGCGCATCGGGGATTACTAATGAAAAACTGTTTTTT. It translates to CASSASGITNEKLFF. The J gene is TRBJ1-4, the V gene TRBV9; unclear D gene. The CDR3 loop spans 15 amino acids. Trimming stripped 3 bases from V and 2 bases from J, with 11 bases between. Germline lookup yields CDR1 SGDLS and CDR2 YYNGEE.

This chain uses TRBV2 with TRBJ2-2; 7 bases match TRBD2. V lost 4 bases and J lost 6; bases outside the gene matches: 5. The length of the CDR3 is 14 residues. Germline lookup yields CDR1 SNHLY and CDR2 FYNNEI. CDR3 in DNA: TGTGCCAGCAGTGTTACTAGCGAATCCGGGGAGCTGTTTTTT. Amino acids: CASSVTSESGELFF.

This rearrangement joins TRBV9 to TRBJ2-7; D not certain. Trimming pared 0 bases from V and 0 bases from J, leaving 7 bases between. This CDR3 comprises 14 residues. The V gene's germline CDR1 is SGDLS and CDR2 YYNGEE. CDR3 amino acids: CASSVDASSYEQYF. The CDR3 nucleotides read TGTGCCAGCAGCGTAGATGCCAGCTCCTACGAGCAGTACTTC. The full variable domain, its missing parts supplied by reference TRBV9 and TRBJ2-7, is DSGVTQTPKHLITATGQRVTLRCSPRSGDLSVYWYQQSLDQGLQFLIQYYNGEERAKGNILERFSAQQFPDLHSELNLSSLELGDSALYFCASSVDASSYEQYFGPGTRLTVT.

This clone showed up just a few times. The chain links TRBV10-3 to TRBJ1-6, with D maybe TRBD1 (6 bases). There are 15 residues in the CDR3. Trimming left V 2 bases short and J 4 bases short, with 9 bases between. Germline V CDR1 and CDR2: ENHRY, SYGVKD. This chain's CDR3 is CAISERQDYNSPLHF. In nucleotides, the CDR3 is TGTGCCATCAGTGAGAGACAGGATTATAATTCACCCCTCCACTTT.

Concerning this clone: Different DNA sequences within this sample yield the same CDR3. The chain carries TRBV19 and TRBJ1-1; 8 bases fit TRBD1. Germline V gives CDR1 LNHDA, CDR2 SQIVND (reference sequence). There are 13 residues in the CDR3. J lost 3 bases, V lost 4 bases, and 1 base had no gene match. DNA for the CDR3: TGTGCCAGTAGTACGACAGGGGACACTGAAGCTTTCTTT. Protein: CASSTTGDTEAFF. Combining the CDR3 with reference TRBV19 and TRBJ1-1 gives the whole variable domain DGGITQSPKYLFRKEGQNVTLSCEQNLNHDAMYWYRQDPGQGLRLIYYSQIVNDFQKGDIAEGYSVSREKKESFPLTVTSAQKNPTAFYLCASSTTGDTEAFFGQGTRLTVV.

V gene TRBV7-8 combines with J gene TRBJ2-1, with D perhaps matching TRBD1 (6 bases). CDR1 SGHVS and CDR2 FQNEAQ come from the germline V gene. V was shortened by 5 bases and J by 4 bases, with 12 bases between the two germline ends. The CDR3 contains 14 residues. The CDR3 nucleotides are TGTGCCAGCAGCCCCGGGACACAATACAATGAGCAGTTCTTC. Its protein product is CASSPGTQYNEQFF.

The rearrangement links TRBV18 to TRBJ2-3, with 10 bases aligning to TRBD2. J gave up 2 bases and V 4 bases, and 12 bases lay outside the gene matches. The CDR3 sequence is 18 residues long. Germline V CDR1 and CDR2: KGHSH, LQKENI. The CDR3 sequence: CASSQISSSGGNTDTQYF. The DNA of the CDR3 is TGTGCCAGCTCACAAATATCCTCTAGCGGGGGTAACACAGATACGCAGTATTTT. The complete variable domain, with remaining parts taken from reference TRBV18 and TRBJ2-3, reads NAGVMQNPRHLVRRRGQEARLRCSPMKGHSHVYWYRQLPEEGLKFMVYLQKENIIDESGMPKERFSAEFPKEGPSILRIQQVVRGDSAAYFCASSQISSSGGNTDTQYFGPGTRLTVL.

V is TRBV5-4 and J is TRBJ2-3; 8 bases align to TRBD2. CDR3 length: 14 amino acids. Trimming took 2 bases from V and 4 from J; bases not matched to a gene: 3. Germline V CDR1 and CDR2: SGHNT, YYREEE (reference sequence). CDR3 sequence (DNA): TGTGCCAGCAGCTTAGCGGGGGAATCAGATACGCAGTATTTT. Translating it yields CASSLAGESDTQYF.

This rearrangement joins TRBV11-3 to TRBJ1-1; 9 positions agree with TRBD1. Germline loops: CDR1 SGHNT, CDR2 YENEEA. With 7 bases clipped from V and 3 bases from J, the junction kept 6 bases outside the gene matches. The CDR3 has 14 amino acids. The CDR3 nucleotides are TGTGCCAGCAAAAAGGGACAGGGAGACACTGAAGCTTTCTTT. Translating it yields CASKKGQGDTEAFF.

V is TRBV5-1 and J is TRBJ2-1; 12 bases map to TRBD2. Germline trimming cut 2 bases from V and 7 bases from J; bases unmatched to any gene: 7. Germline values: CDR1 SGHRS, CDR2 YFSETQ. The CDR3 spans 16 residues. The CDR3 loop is CASSLLAGGIRNEQFF. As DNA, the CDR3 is TGCGCCAGCAGCTTACTAGCGGGGGGCATTCGGAATGAGCAGTTCTTC.

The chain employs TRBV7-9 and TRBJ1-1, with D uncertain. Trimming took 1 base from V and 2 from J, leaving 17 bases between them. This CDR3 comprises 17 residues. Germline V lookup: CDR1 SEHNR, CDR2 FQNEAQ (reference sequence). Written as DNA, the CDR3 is TGTGCCAGCAGCTTAGGAGCGGCTGCGGTACTAAACACTGAAGCTTTCTTT. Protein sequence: CASSLGAAAVLNTEAFF.

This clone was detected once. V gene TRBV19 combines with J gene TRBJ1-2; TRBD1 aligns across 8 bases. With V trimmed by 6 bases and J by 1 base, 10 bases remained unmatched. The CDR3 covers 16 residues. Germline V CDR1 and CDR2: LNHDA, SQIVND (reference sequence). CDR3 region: CASRSRGRPLNYGYTF. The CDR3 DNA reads TGTGCCAGTAGGAGCAGGGGGCGTCCCCTTAACTATGGCTACACCTTC.

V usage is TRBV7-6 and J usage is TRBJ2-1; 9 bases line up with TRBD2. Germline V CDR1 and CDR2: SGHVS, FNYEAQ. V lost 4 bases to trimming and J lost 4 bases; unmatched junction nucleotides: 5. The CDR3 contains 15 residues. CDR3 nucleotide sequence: TGTGCCAGCAGCTCTATAGCGGGGGCATACAATGAGCAGTTCTTC. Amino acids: CASSSIAGAYNEQFF.

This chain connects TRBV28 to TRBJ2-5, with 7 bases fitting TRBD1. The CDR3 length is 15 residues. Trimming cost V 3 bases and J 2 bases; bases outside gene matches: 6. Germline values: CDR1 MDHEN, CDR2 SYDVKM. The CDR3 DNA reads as TGTGCCAGCAGTTTCAAGGGGGCTTGGCAAGAGACCCAGTACTTC. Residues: CASSFKGAWQETQYF.

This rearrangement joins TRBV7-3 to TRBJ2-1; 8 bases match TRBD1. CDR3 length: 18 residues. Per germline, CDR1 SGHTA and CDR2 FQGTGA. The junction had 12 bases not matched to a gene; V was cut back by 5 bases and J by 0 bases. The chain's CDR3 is CASSPDRARLSSYNEQFF. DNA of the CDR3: TGTGCCAGCAGCCCGGACAGGGCGCGATTAAGCTCCTACAATGAGCAGTTCTTC.

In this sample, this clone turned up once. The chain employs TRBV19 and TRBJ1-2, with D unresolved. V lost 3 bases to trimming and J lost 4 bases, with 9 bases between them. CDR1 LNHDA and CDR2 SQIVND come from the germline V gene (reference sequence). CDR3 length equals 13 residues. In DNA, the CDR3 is TGTGCCAGTAGTATCGGGAGAGGCTATGGCTACACCTTC. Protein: CASSIGRGYGYTF.

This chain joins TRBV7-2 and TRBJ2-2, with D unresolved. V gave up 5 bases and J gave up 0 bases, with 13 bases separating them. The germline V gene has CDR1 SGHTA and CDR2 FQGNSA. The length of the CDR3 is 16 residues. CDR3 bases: TGTGCCAGCAGCCAGGTGGGCAACTCGAACACCGGGGAGCTGTTTTTT. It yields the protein CASSQVGNSNTGELFF.

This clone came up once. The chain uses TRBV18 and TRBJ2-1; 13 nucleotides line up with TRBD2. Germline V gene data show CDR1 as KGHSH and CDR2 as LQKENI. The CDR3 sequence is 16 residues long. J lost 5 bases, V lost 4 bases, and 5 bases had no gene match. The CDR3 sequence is CASSLLAGGSHNEQFF. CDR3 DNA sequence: TGTGCCAGCTCACTACTAGCGGGGGGGAGCCACAATGAGCAGTTCTTC.

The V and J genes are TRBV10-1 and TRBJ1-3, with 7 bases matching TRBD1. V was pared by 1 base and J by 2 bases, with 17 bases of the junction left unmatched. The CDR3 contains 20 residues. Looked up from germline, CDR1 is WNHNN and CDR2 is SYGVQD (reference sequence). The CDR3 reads CASSECLYDADRVAGNTIYF. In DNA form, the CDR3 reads TGCGCCAGCAGTGAGTGCCTGTACGACGCCGACAGGGTGGCTGGAAACACCATATATTTT.

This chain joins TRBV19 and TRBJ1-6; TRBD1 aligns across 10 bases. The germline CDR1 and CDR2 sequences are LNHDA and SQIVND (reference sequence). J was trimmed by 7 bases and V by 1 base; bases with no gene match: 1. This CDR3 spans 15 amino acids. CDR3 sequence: CASSIGDRGNSPLHF. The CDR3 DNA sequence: TGTGCCAGTAGTATAGGGGACAGGGGAAATTCACCCCTCCACTTT.

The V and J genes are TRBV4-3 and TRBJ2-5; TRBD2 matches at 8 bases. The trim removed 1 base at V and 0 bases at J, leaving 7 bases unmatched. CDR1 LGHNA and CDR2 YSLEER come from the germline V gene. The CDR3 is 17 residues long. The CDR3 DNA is TGCGCCAGCAGCCAAGGATTGGGCGGGGGGTACCAAGAGACCCAGTACTTC. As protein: CASSQGLGGGYQETQYF.

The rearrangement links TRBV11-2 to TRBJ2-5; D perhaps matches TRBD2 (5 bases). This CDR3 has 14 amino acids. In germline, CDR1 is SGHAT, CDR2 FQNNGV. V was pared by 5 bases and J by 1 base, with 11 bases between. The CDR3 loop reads CASSLLGVQETQYF. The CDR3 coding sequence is TGTGCCAGCAGCCTACTAGGAGTCCAAGAGACCCAGTACTTC.

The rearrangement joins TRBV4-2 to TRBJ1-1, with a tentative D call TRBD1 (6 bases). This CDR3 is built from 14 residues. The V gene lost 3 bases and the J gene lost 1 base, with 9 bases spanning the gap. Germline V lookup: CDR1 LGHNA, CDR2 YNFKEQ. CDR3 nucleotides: TGTGCCAGCAGCCACCAAGGGGGGAACACTGAAGCTTTCTTT. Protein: CASSHQGGNTEAFF.

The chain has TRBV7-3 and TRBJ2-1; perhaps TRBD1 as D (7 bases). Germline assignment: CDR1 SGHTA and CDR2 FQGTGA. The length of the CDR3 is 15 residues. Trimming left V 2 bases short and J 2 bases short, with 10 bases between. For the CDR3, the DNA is TGTGCCAGCAGCTTACAGGGGGGCCCCTACAATGAGCAGTTCTTC. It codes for CASSLQGGPYNEQFF.

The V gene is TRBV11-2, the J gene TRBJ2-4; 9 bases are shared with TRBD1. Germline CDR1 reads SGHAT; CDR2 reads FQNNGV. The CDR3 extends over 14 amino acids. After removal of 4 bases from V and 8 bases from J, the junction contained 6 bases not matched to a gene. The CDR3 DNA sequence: TGTGCCAGCAGCTACGACAGGGGGAGGGACATTCAGTACTTC. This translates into CASSYDRGRDIQYF.